The sequence of this T cell receptor (beta chain) was determined in a study of CD8 T cells in ankylosing spondylitis. Germline values: CDR1 DFQATT, CDR2 SNEGSKA (reference sequence). There are 15 residues in the CDR3. The V gene lost 2 bases and the J gene lost 5 bases, with 18 bases spanning the gap. Many counts were recorded for this clonotype. Antigen unknown. Whole-study findings and limits: Seven to nine highly homologous variants formed a TCR beta motif that appeared characteristic of ankylosing spondylitis blood.

MiXCR, run by TCRdb on the 5' RACE reads, gives a single entry per CDR3 protein. The top ten clones hold approximately 3.5% of a sample with fewer than 550,000 distinct CDR3 sequences, roughly 5% of them seen once. The rearrangement uses TRBV20-1 and TRBJ2-5; the D gene could be TRBD1 or TRBD2 (5 bases each). The sequencing sample was made of blood, either unsorted or a sorted T cell fraction (not recorded which). This TCR derives from a male donor with ankylosing spondylitis. The DNA of the CDR3 is TGCAGTGCTAGACATAGGGACGCCCGCTCGGAGACCCAGTACTTC. This translates into CSARHRDARSETQYF.